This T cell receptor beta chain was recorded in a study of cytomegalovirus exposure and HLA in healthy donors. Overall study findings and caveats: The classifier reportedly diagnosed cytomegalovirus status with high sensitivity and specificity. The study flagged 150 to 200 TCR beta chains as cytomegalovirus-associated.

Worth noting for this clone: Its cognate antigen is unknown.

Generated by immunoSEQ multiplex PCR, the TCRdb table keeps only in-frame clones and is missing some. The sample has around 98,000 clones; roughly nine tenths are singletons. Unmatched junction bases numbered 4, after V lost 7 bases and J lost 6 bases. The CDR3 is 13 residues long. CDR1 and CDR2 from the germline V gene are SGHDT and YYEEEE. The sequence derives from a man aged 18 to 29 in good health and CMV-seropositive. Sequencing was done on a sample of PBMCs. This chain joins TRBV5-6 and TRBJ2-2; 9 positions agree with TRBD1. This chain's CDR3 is CASGQGFSGELFF. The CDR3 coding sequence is TGTGCCAGCGGACAGGGGTTCTCCGGGGAGCTGTTTTTT.